Each of the 12 T cell receptor delta chains below was sequenced from the same sample in a study of gamma-delta T cells after stem cell transplantation. TCRdb reanalyzed the RT-PCR reads using CATT. The sample contains 2,500 or so delta-chain clones, around 3% of which appear only once. Material: gamma-delta T cells. These receptors came from a human donor. It is not recorded whose cells these are; they may come from a transplant donor.

This clone has only a few counts. TCRdb attributes to this sequence the protein of a much larger clone, which differs from the DNA translation at residue 12; a read error is likely, and the protein displayed is translated from the DNA. This chain joins TRDV2 and TRDJ1, with 7 bases matching TRDD3. The germline V gene encodes CDR1 GEAIGNYY and CDR2 EKD. V was pared by 2 bases and J by 1 base, with 15 bases of the junction left unmatched. The CDR3 spans 18 residues. CDR3 bases: TGTGCCTGTGACAAAGTCTACTGGGGAGGACCAGGCACCGATAAACTCATCTTT. Residues: CACDKVYWGGPGTDKLIF.

Concerning this clone: A single base is all that separates this from a far larger clone, so a read error is likely. At the DNA level, this CDR3 is encoded by other sequences in the same sample as well. The chain has TRDV2 and TRDJ1; TRDD3 agrees at 13 bases. CDR3 length equals 18 residues. In germline, CDR1 is GEAIGNYY, CDR2 EKD. CDR3 sequence (DNA): TGTGCCTGTGACGGGATCCGACTGGGGGATACGGACACTGATAAACTCATCTTT. Its protein is CACDGIRLGDTDTDKLIF.

Points on this clone: TCRdb has a much larger clone's protein, which differs at residue 6 from the translation of this DNA, likely because of a read error; what is shown is the protein translated from the DNA. The chain links TRDV2 to TRDJ1; TRDD3 agrees at 7 bases. CDR1 is GEAIGNYY, CDR2 EKD, per germline. With V trimmed by 0 bases and J by 0 bases, 18 bases remained unmatched. The CDR3 loop spans 20 amino acids. Here the CDR3 reads CACDTPSTAGGTEYTDKLIF. In DNA form, the CDR3 reads TGTGCCTGTGACACCCCCAGTACTGCTGGGGGCACCGAGTACACCGATAAACTCATCTTT.

This clone came up a few times. Other DNA sequences in this sample translate to the same CDR3. The chain links TRDV2 to TRDJ1, with 13 bases aligning to TRDD3. Trimming cost V 3 bases and J 3 bases; bases outside gene matches: 6. Germline V gene sequence: CDR1 GEAIGNYY, CDR2 EKD. This CDR3 contains 16 residues. CDR3 sequence reads: CACDLLGDTRADKLIF. As DNA, the CDR3 is TGTGCCTGTGACCTACTGGGGGATACGAGAGCCGATAAACTCATCTTT.

This clone has just a few counts. TCRdb's entry gives the protein of a much larger clone, which mismatches this DNA's translation at residue 4, likely from a read error; the protein reported here is translated from the DNA. V usage is TRDV2 and J usage is TRDJ1; D ambiguous. Germline CDR1 and CDR2: GEAIGNYY and EKD. The CDR3 length is 18 residues. The CDR3: CACNTAQKSRGLTDKLIF. Here the CDR3 DNA reads TGTGCCTGTAACACCGCGCAAAAATCTCGCGGACTCACCGATAAACTCATCTTT.

Many counts were recorded for this clone. This likely traces to a read error, being one base from a far larger clone. The chain is built from TRDV2 and TRDJ1; the D gene is possibly TRDD3 (6 bases). The germline gives CDR1 GEAIGNYY, CDR2 EKD. CDR3 length: 17 amino acids. The germline V and J ends were trimmed by 3 bases and 1 base, with 20 bases remaining between them. Written as DNA, the CDR3 is TGTGCCTGTGACCCCGTACCGGGGGAACCTACCACCGATAAACTCATCTTT. Protein sequence: CACDPVPGEPTTDKLIF.

This clone is classed as medium-sized (0.01 to 0.1%). Since a far larger clone is one base different, this is likely a read error. The same CDR3 can be traced to other DNA sequences in this sample. The J gene is TRDJ1, the V gene TRDV2; 9 positions match TRDD3. This CDR3 contains 22 residues. From germline, CDR1 is GEAIGNYY and CDR2 EKD. CDR3 amino acids: CACDTVTPSTGGPPRYTDKLIF. The CDR3 DNA reads as TGCGCCTGTGACACCGTTACGCCTAGTACTGGGGGACCCCCAAGGTACACCGATAAACTCATCTTT.

This clone is judged medium-sized. The chain links TRDV2 to TRDJ1; 8 bases fit TRDD3. J gave up 1 base and V 1 base, and 10 bases lay outside the gene matches. Germline V gene lookup returns CDR1 GEAIGNYY and CDR2 EKD. CDR3 length equals 17 residues. CDR3 amino acids: CACDTPWGKTSTDKLIF. As DNA, the CDR3 is TGTGCCTGTGACACGCCCTGGGGGAAGACCTCCACCGATAAACTCATCTTT.

This clone was detected a few times. The mismatch at residue 11 between this DNA's translation and the TCRdb protein of a much larger clone likely reflects a read error; the protein shown is translated from the DNA. The rearrangement links TRDV2 to TRDJ3; 7 nucleotides match TRDD3. CDR1 and CDR2 from the germline V gene are GEAIGNYY and EKD. V lost 3 bases to trimming and J lost 0 bases; unmatched junction nucleotides: 13. The CDR3 extends over 20 amino acids. The CDR3 coding sequence is TGTGCCTGTGACCCTATTTTGGGGGACTCCACCTCCTGGGACACCCGACAGATGTTTTTC. It translates to CACDPILGDSTSWDTRQMFF.

This clone has a handful of counts. The TCRdb protein comes from a much larger clone and disagrees with this DNA's translation at residue 4, likely due to a read error; the protein given here is derived from the DNA. This chain links TRDV2 with TRDJ3; 7 bases are shared with TRDD3. CDR1 is GEAIGNYY, CDR2 EKD, per germline. The CDR3 runs 18 residues. The CDR3 is CACGTVLGPSWDTRQMFF. The CDR3 DNA reads TGTGCCTGTGGCACCGTACTGGGGCCATCCTGGGACACCCGACAGATGTTTTTC.

This clone appeared a few times. TCRdb's protein, taken from a much larger clone, differs from this DNA's translation at residue 14, likely owing to a read error; the protein displayed comes from the DNA. The CDR3 nucleotides read TGTGCCTGTGACACCGCCAGTACTGGGGGATACCCCTACCCAGATAAACTCATCTTT. Translating gives CACDTASTGGYPYPDKLIF. The chain couples TRDV2 to TRDJ1, with TRDD3 identical over 12 bases. Trimming cost V 0 bases and J 5 bases; bases outside gene matches: 15. In germline, CDR1 is GEAIGNYY, CDR2 EKD. The CDR3 extends over 19 amino acids.

This clone was observed a few times. Given a far larger clone just one base away, this is likely a sequencing read error. The same CDR3 is also encoded by other DNA sequences in this sample. V is TRDV2 and J is TRDJ1; TRDD3 aligns across 9 bases. The germline gives CDR1 GEAIGNYY, CDR2 EKD. CDR3 length: 18 residues. The CDR3 sequence: CACSFLTGGRETTDKLIF. The CDR3 DNA sequence: TGTGCCTGCTCCTTCCTCACTGGGGGAAGAGAGACCACCGATAAGCTCATCTTT.